One and the same sample provided the 6 T cell receptor beta chains below, sequenced in a study of T cell changes during pregnancy in multiple sclerosis. The data were produced by immunoSEQ multiplex PCR, yet TCRdb's version contains in-frame clones alone and is incomplete. The top ten clones hold under 2% of a sample with 55,000 to 65,000 clones, just over 90% of them seen once. The source material was peripheral blood, sampled after pregnancy. These receptors all stem from a female donor with multiple sclerosis, enrolled in a pregnancy study.

This sequence joins TRBV27 and TRBJ1-5; 9 bases map to TRBD1. The CDR3 is 15 residues long. CDR1 MNHEY and CDR2 SMNVEV come from the germline V gene (reference sequence). The junction had 9 bases not matched to a gene; V was cut back by 7 bases and J by 5 bases. In DNA form, the CDR3 reads TGTGCCAGCACCCCCGGGACAGGGCCTCATCAGCCCCAGCATTTT. Protein: CASTPGTGPHQPQHF.

This chain links TRBV15 with TRBJ2-5; 11 nucleotides match TRBD2. Losses at the gene ends were 0 bases for V and 4 bases for J; bases not matched to a gene: 7. CDR1 is LNHNV and CDR2 is YYDKDF in the germline V gene (reference sequence). The CDR3 spans 17 residues. The CDR3 region has the DNA TGTGCCACCAGCAGAGAGGGCCCTAGCGGGAGGCCAGAGACCCAGTACTTC. This codes for CATSREGPSGRPETQYF.

The rearrangement links TRBV2 to TRBJ2-7; 7 bases are a match to TRBD2. The germline gives CDR1 SNHLY, CDR2 FYNNEI. J lost 3 bases, V lost 5 bases, and 7 bases had no gene match. CDR3 size: 14 residues. CDR3 nucleotides: TGTGCCAGCAGTAGTCGGGGGACTATCTACGAGCAGTACTTC. Residues: CASSSRGTIYEQYF. The full variable domain, with the rest looked up from reference TRBV2 and TRBJ2-7, is EPEVTQTPSHQVTQMGQEVILRCVPISNHLYFYWYRQILGQKVEFLVSFYNNEISEKSEIFDDQFSVERPDGSNFTLKIRSTKLEDSAMYFCASSSRGTIYEQYFGPGTRLTVT.

The genes are TRBV6-5 and TRBJ2-5, with TRBD2 as a possible D gene (5 bases). CDR1 and CDR2 (germline): MNHEY, SVGAGI. The V end lost 6 bases, the J end lost 5 bases, and 13 bases lay between the germline ends. The CDR3 contains 13 residues. CDR3 nucleotide sequence: TGTGCCAGCAGCGGACTCATTCGGGAGACCCAGTACTTC. This codes for CASSGLIRETQYF.

The V and J genes are TRBV28 and TRBJ2-3, with D tentatively TRBD2 (5 bases). The CDR3 totals 14 residues. The V gene lost 6 bases and the J gene lost 0 bases, with 10 bases spanning the gap. Germline V gives CDR1 MDHEN, CDR2 SYDVKM. The CDR3, as DNA: TGTGCCAGCAGGAGAAGGACTAGCACAGATACGCAGTATTTT. The encoded protein is CASRRRTSTDTQYF.

This chain links TRBV19 with TRBJ2-1, with 14 bases aligning to TRBD2. This CDR3 is 15 amino acids long. Germline CDR1 is LNHDA and CDR2 is SQIVND (reference sequence). V was pared by 5 bases and J by 6 bases, with 3 bases of the junction left unmatched. The CDR3 DNA reads TGTGCCAGTAGTCTGACTAGCGGGAGGGCCAATGAGCAGTTCTTC. This translates into CASSLTSGRANEQFF.